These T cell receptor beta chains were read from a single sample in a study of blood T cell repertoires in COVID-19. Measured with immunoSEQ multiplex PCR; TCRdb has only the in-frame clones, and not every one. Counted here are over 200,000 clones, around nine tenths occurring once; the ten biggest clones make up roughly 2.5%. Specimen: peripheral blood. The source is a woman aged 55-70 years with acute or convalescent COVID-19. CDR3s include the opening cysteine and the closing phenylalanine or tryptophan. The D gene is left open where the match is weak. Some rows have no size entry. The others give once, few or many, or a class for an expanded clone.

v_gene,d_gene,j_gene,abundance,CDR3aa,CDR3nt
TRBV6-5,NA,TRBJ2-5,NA,CASSFGGYQYF,TGTGCCAGCTCCTTCGGCGGCTACCAGTACTTC
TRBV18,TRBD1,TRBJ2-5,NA,CASSLGQGTRETQYF,TGTGCCAGCTCACTCGGACAGGGTACGAGGGAGACCCAGTACTTC
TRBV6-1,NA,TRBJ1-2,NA,CASSSGPSLHGYTF,TGTGCCAGCAGTTCAGGGCCCTCCTTACATGGCTACACCTTC
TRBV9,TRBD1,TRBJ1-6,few,CASSVGDRGNSPLHF,TGTGCCAGCAGCGTAGGGGACAGGGGTAATTCACCCCTCCACTTT
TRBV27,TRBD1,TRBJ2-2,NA,CASSWRQGPANTGELFF,TGTGCCAGCAGTTGGAGACAGGGACCCGCGAACACCGGGGAGCTGTTTTTT
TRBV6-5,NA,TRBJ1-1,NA,CASIKRGSNTEAFF,TGTGCCAGCATAAAAAGGGGCTCGAACACTGAAGCTTTCTTT
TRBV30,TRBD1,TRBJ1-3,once,CAWNSYRGSYSGNTIYF,TGTGCCTGGAATTCATACAGGGGAAGCTATTCTGGAAACACCATATATTTT
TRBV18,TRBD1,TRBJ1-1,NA,CASSPLPGTAEAFF,TGTGCCAGCTCACCGCTTCCCGGGACAGCTGAAGCTTTCTTT
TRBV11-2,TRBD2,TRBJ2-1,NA,CASSPSGFRWDNEQFF,TGTGCCAGCAGCCCTAGCGGGTTCCGCTGGGACAATGAGCAGTTCTTC
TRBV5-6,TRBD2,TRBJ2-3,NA,CASSLDPPSGGTVTDTQYF,TGTGCCAGCAGCTTGGACCCCCCTAGCGGGGGGACAGTCACAGATACGCAGTATTTT
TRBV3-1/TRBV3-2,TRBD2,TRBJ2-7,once,CASSPSSGGTLF,TGTGCCAGCAGCCCCTCGAGCGGGGGCACCCTATTC
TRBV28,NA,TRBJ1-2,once,CASSSPLGGLGGYTF,TGTGCCAGCAGTTCCCCCTTGGGAGGGCTGGGAGGCTACACCTTC
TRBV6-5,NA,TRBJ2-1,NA,CASTDIRSSYNEQFF,TGTGCCAGCACCGATATTAGAAGCTCCTACAATGAGCAGTTCTTC
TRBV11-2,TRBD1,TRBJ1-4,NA,CASSQETGRLFF,TGTGCCAGCAGCCAAGAGACAGGGCGTCTGTTTTTT
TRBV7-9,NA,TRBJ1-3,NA,CASSLLEGEGRGNTIYF,TGTGCCAGCAGCTTACTTGAGGGGGAAGGTAGAGGAAACACCATATATTTT
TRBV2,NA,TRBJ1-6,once,CASTGQSNSPLHF,TGTGCCAGCACCGGACAGAGTAATTCACCCCTCCACTTT
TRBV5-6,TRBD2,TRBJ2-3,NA,CASSLASGSTDTQYF,TGTGCCAGCAGCTTGGCTAGCGGTAGCACAGATACGCAGTATTTT
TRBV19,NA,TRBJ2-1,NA,CASSTNSRPNEQFF,TGTGCCAGTAGTACAAACAGCCGCCCCAATGAGCAGTTCTTC
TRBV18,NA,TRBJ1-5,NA,CASSPTHSERPQHF,TGTGCCAGCTCACCGACCCACTCGGAGCGGCCCCAGCATTTT
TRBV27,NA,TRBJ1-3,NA,CASSKIGGLRGGNTIYF,TGTGCCAGCAGTAAGATAGGGGGTCTAAGGGGTGGAAACACCATATATTTT
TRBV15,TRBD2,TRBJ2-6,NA,CATSTRTSGGSGANVLTF,TGTGCCACCAGCACGCGGACTAGCGGGGGCTCTGGGGCCAACGTCCTGACTTTC
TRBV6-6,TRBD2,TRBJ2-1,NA,CASSSISGSSPFEQFF,TGTGCCAGCAGTTCCATTAGCGGGAGTAGCCCATTTGAGCAGTTCTTC
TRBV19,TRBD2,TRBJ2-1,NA,CASSGGLARYNEQFF,TGTGCCAGTAGTGGGGGACTAGCGAGATACAATGAGCAGTTCTTC
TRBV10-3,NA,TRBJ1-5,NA,CAISEVQGEQPQHF,TGTGCCATCAGTGAGGTACAGGGAGAACAGCCCCAGCATTTT
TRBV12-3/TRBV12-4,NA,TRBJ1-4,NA,CASRDSPLQKLFF,TGTGCCAGTAGGGACTCGCCGTTACAAAAACTGTTTTTT